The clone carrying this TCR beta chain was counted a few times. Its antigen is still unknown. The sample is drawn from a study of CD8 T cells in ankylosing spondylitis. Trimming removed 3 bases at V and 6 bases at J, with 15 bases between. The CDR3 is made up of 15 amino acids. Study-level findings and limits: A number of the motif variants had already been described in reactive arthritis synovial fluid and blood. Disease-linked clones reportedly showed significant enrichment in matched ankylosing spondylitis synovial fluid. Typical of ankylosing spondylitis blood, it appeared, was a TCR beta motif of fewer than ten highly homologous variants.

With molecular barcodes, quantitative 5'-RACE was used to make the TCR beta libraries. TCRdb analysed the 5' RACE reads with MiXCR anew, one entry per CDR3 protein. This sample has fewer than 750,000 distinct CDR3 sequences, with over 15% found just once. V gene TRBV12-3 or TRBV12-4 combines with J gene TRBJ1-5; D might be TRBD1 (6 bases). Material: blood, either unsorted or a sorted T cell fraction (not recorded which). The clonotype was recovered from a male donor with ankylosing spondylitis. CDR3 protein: CASSFGDKAPQPQHF. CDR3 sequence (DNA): TGTGCCAGCAGTTTCGGGGACAAGGCCCCTCAGCCCCAGCATTTT.